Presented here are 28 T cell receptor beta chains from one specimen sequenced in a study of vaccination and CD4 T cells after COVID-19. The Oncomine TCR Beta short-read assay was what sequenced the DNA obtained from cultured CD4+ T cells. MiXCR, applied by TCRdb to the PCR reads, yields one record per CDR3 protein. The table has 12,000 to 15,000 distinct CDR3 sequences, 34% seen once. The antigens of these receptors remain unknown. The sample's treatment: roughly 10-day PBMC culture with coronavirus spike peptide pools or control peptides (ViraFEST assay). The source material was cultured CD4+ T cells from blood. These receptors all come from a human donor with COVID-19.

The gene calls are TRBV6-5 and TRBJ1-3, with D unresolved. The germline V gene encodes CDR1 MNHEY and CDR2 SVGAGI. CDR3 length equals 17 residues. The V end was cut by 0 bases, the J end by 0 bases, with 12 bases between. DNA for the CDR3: TGTGCCAGCAGTTACTCTCTCCGGAACCCCTCTGGAAACACCATATATTTT. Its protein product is CASSYSLRNPSGNTIYF.

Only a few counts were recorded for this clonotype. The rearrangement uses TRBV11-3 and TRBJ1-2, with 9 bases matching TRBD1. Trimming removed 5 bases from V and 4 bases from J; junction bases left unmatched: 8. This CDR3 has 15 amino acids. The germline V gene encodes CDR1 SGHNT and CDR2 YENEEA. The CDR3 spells CASSASGTGSYGYTF. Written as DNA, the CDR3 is TGTGCCAGCAGCGCATCCGGGACAGGGAGCTATGGCTACACCTTC. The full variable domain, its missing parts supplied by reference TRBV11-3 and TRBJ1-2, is EAGVVQSPRYKIIEKKQPVAFWCNPISGHNTLYWYLQNLGQGPELLIRYENEEAVDDSQLPKDRFSAERLKGVDSTLKIQPAELGDSAVYLCASSASGTGSYGYTFGSGTRLTVV.

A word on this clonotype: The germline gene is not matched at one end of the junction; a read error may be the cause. The CDR3 region has the DNA TGTGCCAGCAGCTCCCTCAGGGTTCGACGGGAAAGACTGTTTTTT. Translated, it gives CASSSLRVRRERLFF. This sequence joins TRBV27 and TRBJ1-4; TRBD1 is a possible D gene (5 bases). Per the germline V gene, CDR1 is MNHEY and CDR2 is SMNVEV (reference sequence). The CDR3 loop spans 15 amino acids.

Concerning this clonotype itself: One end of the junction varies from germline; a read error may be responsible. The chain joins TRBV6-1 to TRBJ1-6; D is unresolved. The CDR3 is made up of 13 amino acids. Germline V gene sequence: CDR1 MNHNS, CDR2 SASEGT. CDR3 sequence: CASKAVDNSLLHF. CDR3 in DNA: TGTGCCAGCAAGGCTGTAGATAATTCACTCCTCCACTTT.

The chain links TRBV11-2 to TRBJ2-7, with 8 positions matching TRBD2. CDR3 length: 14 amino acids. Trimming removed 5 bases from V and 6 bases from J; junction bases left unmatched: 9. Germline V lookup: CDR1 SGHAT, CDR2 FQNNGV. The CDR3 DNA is TGTGCCAGCAGCGCAACTCGGAGCGGGGGCGAGCAGTACTTC. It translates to CASSATRSGGEQYF.

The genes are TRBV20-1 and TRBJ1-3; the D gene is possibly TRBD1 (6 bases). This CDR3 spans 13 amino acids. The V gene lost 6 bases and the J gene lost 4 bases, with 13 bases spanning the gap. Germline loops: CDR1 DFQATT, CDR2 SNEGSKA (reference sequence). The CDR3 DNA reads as TGCAGTGCCCCAGACGACAGGGGAAACACCATATATTTT. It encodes CSAPDDRGNTIYF.

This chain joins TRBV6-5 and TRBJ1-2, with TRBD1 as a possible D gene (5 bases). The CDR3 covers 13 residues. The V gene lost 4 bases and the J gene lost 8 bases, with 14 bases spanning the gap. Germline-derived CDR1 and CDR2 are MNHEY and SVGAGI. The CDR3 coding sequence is TGTGCCAGCAGTTCTACAGGTAGCGGGGGCTACACCTTC. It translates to CASSSTGSGGYTF.

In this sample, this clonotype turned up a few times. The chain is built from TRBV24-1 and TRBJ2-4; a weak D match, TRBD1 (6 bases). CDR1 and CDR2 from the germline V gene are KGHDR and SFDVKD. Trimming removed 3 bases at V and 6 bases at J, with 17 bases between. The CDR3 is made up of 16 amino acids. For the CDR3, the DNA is TGTGCCACCAGTGATACCGGCCAGGGGATGGCAAACATTCAGTACTTC. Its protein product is CATSDTGQGMANIQYF.

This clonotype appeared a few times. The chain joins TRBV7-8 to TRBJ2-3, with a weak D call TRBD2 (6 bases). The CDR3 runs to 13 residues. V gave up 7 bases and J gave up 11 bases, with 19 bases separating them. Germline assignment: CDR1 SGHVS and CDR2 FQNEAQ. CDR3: CASNGDSHLGQYF. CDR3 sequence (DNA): TGTGCCAGCAACGGGGACTCCCACCTGGGGCAGTATTTT.

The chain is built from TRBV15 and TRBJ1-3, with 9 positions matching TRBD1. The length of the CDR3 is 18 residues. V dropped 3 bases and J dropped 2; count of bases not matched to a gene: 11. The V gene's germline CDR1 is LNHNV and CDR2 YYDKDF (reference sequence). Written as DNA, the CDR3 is TGTGCCACCAGCAGCGAACCTCCGGGACAGGGAACTGGAAACACCATATATTTT. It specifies CATSSEPPGQGTGNTIYF.

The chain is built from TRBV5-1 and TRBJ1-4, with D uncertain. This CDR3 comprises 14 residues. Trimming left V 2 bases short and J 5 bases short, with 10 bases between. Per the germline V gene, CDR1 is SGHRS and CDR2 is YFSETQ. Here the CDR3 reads CASSFNGVNEKLFF. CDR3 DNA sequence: TGCGCCAGCAGCTTTAACGGTGTGAATGAAAAACTGTTTTTT. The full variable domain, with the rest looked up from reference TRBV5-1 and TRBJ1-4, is KAGVTQTPRYLIKTRGQQVTLSCSPISGHRSVSWYQQTPGQGLQFLFEYFSETQRNKGNFPGRFSGRQFSNSRSEMNVSTLELGDSALYLCASSFNGVNEKLFFGSGTQLSVL.

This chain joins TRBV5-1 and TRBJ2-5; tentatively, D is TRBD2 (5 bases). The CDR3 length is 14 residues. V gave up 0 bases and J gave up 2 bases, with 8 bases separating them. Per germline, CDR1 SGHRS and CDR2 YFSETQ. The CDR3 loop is CASSLETGQETQYF. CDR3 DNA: TGCGCCAGCAGCTTGGAGACGGGACAAGAGACCCAGTACTTC.

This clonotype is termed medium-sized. The CDR3 loop is CAGWGAANTEAFF. The DNA of the CDR3 is TGTGCCGGATGGGGTGCAGCGAACACTGAAGCTTTCTTT. This chain joins TRBV6-1 and TRBJ1-1; no reliable D call. Trimming took 11 bases from V and 1 from J, leaving 14 bases between them. The CDR3 is 13 amino acids. The germline gives CDR1 MNHNS, CDR2 SASEGT.

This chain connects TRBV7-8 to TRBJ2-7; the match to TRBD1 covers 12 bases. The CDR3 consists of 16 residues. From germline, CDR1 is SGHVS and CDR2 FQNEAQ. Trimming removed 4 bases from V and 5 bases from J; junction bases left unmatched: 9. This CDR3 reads CASSSRDGTGGHEQYF. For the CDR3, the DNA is TGTGCCAGCAGCTCTCGGGATGGGACAGGGGGCCACGAGCAGTACTTC.

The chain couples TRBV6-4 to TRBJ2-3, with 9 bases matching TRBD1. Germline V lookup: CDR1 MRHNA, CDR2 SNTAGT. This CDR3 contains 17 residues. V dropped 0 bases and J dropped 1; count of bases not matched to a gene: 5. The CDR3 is CASSDSIRDRGTDTQYF. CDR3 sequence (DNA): TGTGCCAGCAGTGACTCAATCCGGGACAGGGGCACAGATACGCAGTATTTT.

The CDR3 nucleotides are TGCAGTGCTTGGCAGGGATCTGCCGTCAATCAGCCCCAGCATTTT. Translation: CSAWQGSAVNQPQHF. This chain uses TRBV20-1 with TRBJ1-5; a weak D match, TRBD1 (5 bases). Trimming stripped 5 bases from V and 3 bases from J, with 17 bases between. Germline V gives CDR1 DFQATT, CDR2 SNEGSKA (reference sequence). The CDR3 has 15 residues.

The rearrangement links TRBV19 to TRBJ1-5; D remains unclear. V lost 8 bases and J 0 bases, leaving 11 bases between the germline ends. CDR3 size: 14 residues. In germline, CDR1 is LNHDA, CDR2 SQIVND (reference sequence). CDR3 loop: CASGRANSNQPQHF. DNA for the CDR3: TGTGCCAGTGGTCGGGCGAATAGCAATCAGCCCCAGCATTTT.

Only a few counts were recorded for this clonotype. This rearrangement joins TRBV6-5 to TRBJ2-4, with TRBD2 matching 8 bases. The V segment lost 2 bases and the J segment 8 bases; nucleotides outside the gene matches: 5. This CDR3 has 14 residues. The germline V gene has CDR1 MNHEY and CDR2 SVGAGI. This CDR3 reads CASSYREGPDIQYF. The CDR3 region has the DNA TGTGCCAGCAGTTACCGGGAGGGACCCGACATTCAGTACTTC.

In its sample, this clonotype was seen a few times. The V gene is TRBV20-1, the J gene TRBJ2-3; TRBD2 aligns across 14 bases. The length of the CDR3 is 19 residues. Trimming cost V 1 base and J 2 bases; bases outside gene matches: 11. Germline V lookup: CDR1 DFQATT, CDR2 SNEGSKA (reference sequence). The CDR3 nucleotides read TGCAGTGCTAGAGGAGGGACTAGCGGGGGCCTCATCCACACAGATACGCAGTATTTT. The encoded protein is CSARGGTSGGLIHTDTQYF.

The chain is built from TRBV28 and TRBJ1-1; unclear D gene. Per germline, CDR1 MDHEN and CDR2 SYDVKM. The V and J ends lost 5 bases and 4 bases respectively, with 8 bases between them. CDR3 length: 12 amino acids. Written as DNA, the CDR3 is TGTGCCAGCAGTCACAGTGTCACTGAAGCTTTCTTT. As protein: CASSHSVTEAFF. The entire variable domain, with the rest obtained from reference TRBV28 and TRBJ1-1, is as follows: DVKVTQSSRYLVKRTGEKVFLECVQDMDHENMFWYRQDPGLGLRLIYFSYDVKMKEKGDIPEGYSVSREKKERFSLILESASTNQTSMYLCASSHSVTEAFFGQGTRLTVV.

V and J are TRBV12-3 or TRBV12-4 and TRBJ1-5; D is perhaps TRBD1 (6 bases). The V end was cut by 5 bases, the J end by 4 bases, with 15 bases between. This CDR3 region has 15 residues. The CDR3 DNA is TGTGCCAGCAGTCGCCGCGGGACACCAAATCAGCCCCAGCATTTT. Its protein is CASSRRGTPNQPQHF.

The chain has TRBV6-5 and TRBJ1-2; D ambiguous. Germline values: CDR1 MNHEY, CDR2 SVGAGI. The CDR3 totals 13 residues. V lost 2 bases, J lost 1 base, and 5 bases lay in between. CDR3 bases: TGTGCCAGCAGTTACGGGCTTAACTATGGCTACACCTTC. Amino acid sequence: CASSYGLNYGYTF.

The CDR3 is CASSVGGYGQETQYF. CDR3 in DNA: TGTGCCAGCAGTGTAGGGGGGTATGGGCAAGAGACCCAGTACTTC. The J gene is TRBJ2-5, the V gene TRBV6-1; D may correspond to TRBD1 or TRBD2 (6 bases each). Trimming stripped 4 bases from V and 2 bases from J, with 14 bases between. The CDR3 is 15 residues long. CDR1 is MNHNS and CDR2 is SASEGT in the germline V gene.

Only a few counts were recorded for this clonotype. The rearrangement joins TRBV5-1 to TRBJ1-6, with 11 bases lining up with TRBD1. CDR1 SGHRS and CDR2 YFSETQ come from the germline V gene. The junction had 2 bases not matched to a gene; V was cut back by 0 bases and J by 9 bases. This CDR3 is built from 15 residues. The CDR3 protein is CASSLEGQGGSPLHF. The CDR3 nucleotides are TGCGCCAGCAGCTTGGAGGGACAGGGGGGTTCACCCCTCCACTTT.

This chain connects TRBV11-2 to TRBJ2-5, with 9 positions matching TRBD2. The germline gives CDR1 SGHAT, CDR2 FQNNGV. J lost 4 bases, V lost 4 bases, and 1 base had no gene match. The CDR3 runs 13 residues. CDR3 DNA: TGTGCCAGCAGCTCGGGACTAGCAGAGACCCAGTACTTC. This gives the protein CASSSGLAETQYF.

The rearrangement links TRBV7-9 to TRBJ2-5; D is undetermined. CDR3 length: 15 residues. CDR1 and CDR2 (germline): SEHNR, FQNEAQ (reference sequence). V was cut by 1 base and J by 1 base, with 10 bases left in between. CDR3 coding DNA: TGTGCCAGCAGCTTAGAATTGGACCGCCAAGAGACCCAGTACTTC. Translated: CASSLELDRQETQYF. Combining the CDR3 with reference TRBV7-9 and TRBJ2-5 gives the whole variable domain DTGVSQNPRHKITKRGQNVTFRCDPISEHNRLYWYRQTLGQGPEFLTYFQNEAQLEKSRLLSDRFSAERPKGSFSTLEIQRTEQGDSAMYLCASSLELDRQETQYFGPGTRLLVL.

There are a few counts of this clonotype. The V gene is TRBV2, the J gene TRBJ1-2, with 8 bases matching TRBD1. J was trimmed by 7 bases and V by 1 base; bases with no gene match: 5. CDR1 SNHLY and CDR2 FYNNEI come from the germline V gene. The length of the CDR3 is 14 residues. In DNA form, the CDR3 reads TGTGCCAGCAGTGAAGGGACAGGGTCTGGTGGCTACACCTTC. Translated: CASSEGTGSGGYTF.

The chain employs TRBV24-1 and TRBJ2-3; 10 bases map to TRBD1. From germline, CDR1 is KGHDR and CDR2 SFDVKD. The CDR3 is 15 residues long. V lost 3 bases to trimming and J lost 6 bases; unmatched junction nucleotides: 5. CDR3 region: CATSDRGTGVDTQYF. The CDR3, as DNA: TGTGCCACCAGTGATCGAGGGACAGGGGTTGATACGCAGTATTTT.